This T cell receptor beta chain was documented in a study of tumor-infiltrating lymphocytes in localized non-small cell lung cancer. Study-wide points: Only some patients had TCR sequencing, depending on available tissue.

The CDR3 has 13 residues. Germline lookup yields CDR1 SGHTA and CDR2 FQGNSA. The V gene lost 7 bases and the J gene lost 8 bases, with 17 bases spanning the gap. To note about this clone: Its antigen is as yet unknown.

Sequenced by immunoSEQ multiplex PCR; TCRdb stores in-frame clones only, minus some. Of around 4,700 clones listed, 95% to 96% are singletons. The receptor comes from a human donor with non-small cell lung cancer. Sequences were obtained from uninvolved lung tissue not adjacent to the tumor. V and J are TRBV7-2 and TRBJ1-1; D is perhaps TRBD1 (5 bases). This CDR3 is CASIQNGAGEAFF. The CDR3, as DNA: TGTGCCAGCATCCAAAATGGGGCAGGCGAAGCTTTCTTT. The full variable domain, with the rest looked up from reference TRBV7-2 and TRBJ1-1, is GAGVSQSPSNKVTEKGKDVELRCDPISGHTALYWYRQSLGQGLEFLIYFQGNSAPDKSGLPSDRFSAERTGGSVSTLTIQRTQQEDSAVYLCASIQNGAGEAFFGQGTRLTVV.